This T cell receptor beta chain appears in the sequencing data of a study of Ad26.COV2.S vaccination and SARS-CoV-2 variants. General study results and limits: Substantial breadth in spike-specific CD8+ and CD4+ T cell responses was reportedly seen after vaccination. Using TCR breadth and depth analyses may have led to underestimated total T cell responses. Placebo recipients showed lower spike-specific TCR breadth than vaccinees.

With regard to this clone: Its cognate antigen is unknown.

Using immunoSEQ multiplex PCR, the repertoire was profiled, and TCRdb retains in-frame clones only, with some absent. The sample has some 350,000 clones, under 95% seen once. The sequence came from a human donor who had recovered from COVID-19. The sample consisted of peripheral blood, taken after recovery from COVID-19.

As DNA, the CDR3 is TGTGCCATCAGGGGGACAGGGGAAAGCTATGGCTACACCTTC. Amino acid sequence: CAIRGTGESYGYTF. This chain connects TRBV10-3 to TRBJ1-2, with 10 bases aligning to TRBD1. With 6 bases clipped from V and 4 bases from J, the junction kept 5 bases outside the gene matches. This CDR3 spans 14 amino acids. Germline CDR1 reads ENHRY; CDR2 reads SYGVKD.